Below are 21 T cell receptor beta chains sequenced from a single sample in a study of Ad26.COV2.S vaccination and SARS-CoV-2 variants. Treatment noted: roughly 19 received Ad26.COV2.S at low or high dose, single or two shots; about 5 received placebo; per-sample allocation not given. Day 63 following the first vaccine or placebo injection was when the samples were taken. Here immunoSEQ multiplex PCR was the method, and the copy in TCRdb shows in-frame clones only, minus some. This sample has a few hundred thousand clones, with 80% to 90% found just once. This specimen consisted of peripheral blood, obtained in a trial of Ad26.COV2.S vaccine versus placebo. Receptors were obtained from a person aged 18 to 65 who received the Ad26.COV2.S COVID-19 vaccine or a placebo.

The V call is TRBV9, the J call TRBJ1-4; 9 nucleotides align to TRBD1. Trimming took 4 bases from V and 8 from J; bases not matched to a gene: 12. This CDR3 is 16 amino acids long. Germline V gene sequence: CDR1 SGDLS, CDR2 YYNGEE. The CDR3 spells CASSKEGTGLTEKLFF. DNA of the CDR3: TGTGCCAGCAGCAAAGAAGGGACAGGGTTGACAGAAAAACTGTTTTTT.

The J gene is TRBJ2-7, the V gene TRBV5-1, with TRBD1 matching over 9 bases. The CDR3 has 14 residues. The J segment lost 4 bases and the V segment lost 3 bases, leaving 5 bases of the junction unmatched. CDR1 and CDR2 from the germline V gene are SGHRS and YFSETQ. The DNA of the CDR3 is TGCGCCAGCAGCTGGACAGGGGATGGGTACGAGCAGTACTTC. Translating gives CASSWTGDGYEQYF.

The genes are TRBV5-1 and TRBJ2-1, with 10 bases lining up with TRBD1. The CDR3 is 18 amino acids. Germline CDR1 SGHRS, CDR2 YFSETQ. The V segment lost 1 base and the J segment 7 bases; nucleotides outside the gene matches: 14. In DNA form, the CDR3 reads TGCGCCAGCAGCTTGCCCTCCCGACAGGGGGCGGTGAGGAATGAGCAGTTCTTC. It encodes CASSLPSRQGAVRNEQFF.

The chain employs TRBV6-5 and TRBJ1-1, with TRBD1 matching over 9 bases. Germline V gives CDR1 MNHEY, CDR2 SVGAGI. The CDR3 is 13 amino acids. V gave up 7 bases and J gave up 10 bases; unmatched junction bases: 10. CDR3 in amino acids: CASINPRTGAAFF. The CDR3 DNA follows: TGTGCCAGCATAAACCCTAGGACAGGGGCAGCTTTCTTT.

The chain employs TRBV7-9 and TRBJ1-4, with a tentative D call TRBD1 (5 bases). Trimming left V 7 bases short and J 7 bases short, with 13 bases between. Germline V CDR1 and CDR2: SEHNR, FQNEAQ (reference sequence). CDR3 length equals 13 residues. The CDR3 nucleotides read TGTGCCAGCACGCAGGGCGTAAGTGAAAAACTGTTTTTT. This encodes CASTQGVSEKLFF.

The chain recombines TRBV5-4 with TRBJ1-1, with TRBD1 matching 7 bases. The germline gives CDR1 SGHNT, CDR2 YYREEE (reference sequence). The J segment lost 6 bases and the V segment lost 0 bases, leaving 14 bases of the junction unmatched. This CDR3 contains 17 residues. The CDR3 is CASSLGGGEIVVSEAFF. The CDR3 DNA is TGTGCCAGCAGCTTGGGAGGGGGCGAGATTGTAGTTTCTGAAGCTTTCTTT. The whole variable domain, filled in from reference TRBV5-4 and TRBJ1-1, reads ETGVTQSPTHLIKTRGQQVTLRCSSQSGHNTVSWYQQALGQGPQFIFQYYREEENGRGNFPPRFSGLQFPNYSSELNVNALELDDSALYLCASSLGGGEIVVSEAFFGQGTRLTVV.

The chain carries TRBV10-3 and TRBJ2-1; 11 bases line up with TRBD2. In germline, CDR1 is ENHRY, CDR2 SYGVKD. The CDR3 totals 16 residues. V was pared by 0 bases and J by 5 bases, with 3 bases of the junction left unmatched. This CDR3 is CAISESLAGGDNEQFF. DNA for the CDR3: TGTGCCATCAGTGAGTCCCTAGCGGGGGGAGACAATGAGCAGTTCTTC.

The gene calls are TRBV10-3 and TRBJ1-5, with D possibly matching TRBD1 (5 bases). The CDR3 extends over 15 amino acids. Germline CDR1 and CDR2: ENHRY and SYGVKD. The V gene lost 4 bases and the J gene lost 0 bases, with 10 bases spanning the gap. The CDR3 region has the DNA TGTGCCATCAGTGCCGGGACGGATAGCAATCAGCCCCAGCATTTT. This codes for CAISAGTDSNQPQHF.

The V gene is TRBV4-2, the J gene TRBJ2-3; 8 nucleotides line up with TRBD1. CDR1 is LGHNA and CDR2 is YNFKEQ in the germline V gene. Unmatched junction bases numbered 5, after V lost 0 bases and J lost 3 bases. This CDR3 has 16 residues. CDR3 sequence (DNA): TGTGCCAGCAGCCAAGAAGGGACAGGAGGAACAGATACGCAGTATTTT. It specifies CASSQEGTGGTDTQYF.

J is TRBJ1-2 and V is TRBV29-1; TRBD1 matches at 7 bases. This CDR3 spans 12 amino acids. The V gene's germline CDR1 is SQVTM and CDR2 ANQGSEA. Germline trimming cut 6 bases from V and 3 bases from J; bases unmatched to any gene: 4. The DNA for the CDR3 is TGCAGCGTATCCGGGACAGACTATGGCTACACCTTC. It codes for CSVSGTDYGYTF. The whole variable domain, remainder taken from reference TRBV29-1 and TRBJ1-2, is SAVISQKPSRDICQRGTSLTIQCQVDSQVTMMFWYRQQPGQSLTLIATANQGSEATYESGFVIDKFPISRPNLTFSTLTVSNMSPEDSSIYLCSVSGTDYGYTFGSGTRLTVV.

The chain couples TRBV6-1 to TRBJ2-7; a weak D match, TRBD2 (5 bases). Germline loops: CDR1 MNHNS, CDR2 SASEGT. V lost 0 bases, J lost 12 bases, and 15 bases lay in between. CDR3 length: 13 residues. In DNA, the CDR3 is TGTGCCAGCAGTGAAGCGCGCTCGGGGAGATGGTACTTC. Translation: CASSEARSGRWYF.

J is TRBJ1-6 and V is TRBV7-9; D call uncertain. V lost 1 base to trimming and J lost 10 bases, with 11 bases between them. The CDR3 length is 14 residues. Germline loops: CDR1 SEHNR, CDR2 FQNEAQ (reference sequence). The CDR3 region is CASSLVDDRSPLHF. Written as DNA, the CDR3 is TGTGCCAGCAGCTTAGTTGACGATCGATCACCCCTCCACTTT.

The chain recombines TRBV4-2 with TRBJ2-5; TRBD2 agrees at 8 bases. Germline V CDR1 and CDR2: LGHNA, YNFKEQ. The V and J ends lost 4 bases and 2 bases, in that order; junction bases with no gene match: 9. The CDR3 loop spans 16 amino acids. This CDR3 is CASSLSQRGQQETQYF. CDR3 nucleotide sequence: TGTGCCAGCAGCCTAAGCCAGCGGGGGCAACAAGAGACCCAGTACTTC.

V gene TRBV30 combines with J gene TRBJ1-3; a possible D gene is TRBD1 (5 bases). Germline V gene sequence: CDR1 GTSNPN, CDR2 SVGIG (reference sequence). The CDR3 runs to 16 residues. The V and J ends lost 4 bases and 0 bases respectively, with 16 bases between them. The CDR3 bases are TGTGCCTGGACCAGAGCAGGGCCCCGCTCTGGAAACACCATATATTTT. Its translation: CAWTRAGPRSGNTIYF.

Only one count was recorded for this clone. The chain combines TRBV5-1 with TRBJ2-3; 10 bases are a match to TRBD2. Trimming cost V 0 bases and J 2 bases; bases outside gene matches: 3. The CDR3 sequence is 16 residues long. Germline CDR1 SGHRS, CDR2 YFSETQ. CDR3 bases: TGCGCCAGCAGCTTGGCCAGCGGGGGGGCCACAGATACGCAGTATTTT. Residues: CASSLASGGATDTQYF. Drawing the rest from reference TRBV5-1 and TRBJ2-3, the complete variable domain is KAGVTQTPRYLIKTRGQQVTLSCSPISGHRSVSWYQQTPGQGLQFLFEYFSETQRNKGNFPGRFSGRQFSNSRSEMNVSTLELGDSALYLCASSLASGGATDTQYFGPGTRLTVL.

The CDR3 here is CATSREQFVETLHF. The DNA of the CDR3 is TGTGCCACCAGCAGAGAACAATTCGTCGAGACCCTCCACTTT. The chain employs TRBV15 and TRBJ1-6; no firm D call. With 0 bases removed from V and 14 bases from J, the gap between germline ends came to 14 bases. Germline CDR1 is LNHNV and CDR2 is YYDKDF (reference sequence). This CDR3 spans 14 amino acids.

V gene TRBV30 combines with J gene TRBJ2-7, with 7 bases that match TRBD2. Unmatched junction bases numbered 13, after V lost 4 bases and J lost 4 bases. Germline CDR1 and CDR2: GTSNPN and SVGIG (reference sequence). The CDR3 is 15 amino acids. The CDR3 DNA reads TGTGCCTGGAACTCCGCTGGGAGGGGTTGGTACGAGCAGTACTTC. It is translated as CAWNSAGRGWYEQYF.

This sequence joins TRBV27 and TRBJ1-6, with TRBD1 identical over 8 bases. V was clipped by 4 bases and J by 0 bases; unmatched bases: 5. In germline, CDR1 is MNHEY, CDR2 SMNVEV (reference sequence). The CDR3 is made up of 17 amino acids. CDR3 protein: CASSSGQGGSYNSPLHF. The CDR3 DNA reads TGTGCCAGCAGTTCTGGACAGGGCGGCTCCTATAATTCACCCCTCCACTTT.

The CDR3 spells CASSPTSGGAASHNEQFF. For the CDR3, the DNA is TGTGCCAGCAGCCCGACTAGCGGGGGGGCAGCTAGTCACAATGAGCAGTTCTTC. The J gene is TRBJ2-1, the V gene TRBV7-8; 14 bases align to TRBD2. This CDR3 region has 18 residues. With V trimmed by 5 bases and J by 5 bases, 11 bases remained unmatched. CDR1 is SGHVS and CDR2 is FQNEAQ in the germline V gene.

The chain links TRBV30 to TRBJ2-1; D is perhaps TRBD2 (6 bases). The germline V gene has CDR1 GTSNPN and CDR2 SVGIG (reference sequence). The CDR3 runs to 12 residues. V was clipped by 3 bases and J by 9 bases, with 12 bases between them. The CDR3: CAWRVGGGEQFF. For the CDR3, the DNA is TGTGCCTGGAGGGTGGGGGGAGGTGAGCAGTTCTTC.

The chain carries TRBV6-5 and TRBJ1-1; D is perhaps TRBD1 (5 bases). With 5 bases removed from V and 10 bases from J, the gap between germline ends came to 17 bases. The CDR3 runs to 13 residues. Germline CDR1 reads MNHEY; CDR2 reads SVGAGI. The CDR3 bases are TGTGCCAGCAGTACAGACAGTCTCCTGGCAGCTTTCTTT. This encodes CASSTDSLLAAFF.